The present T cell receptor (beta chain) was sequenced within a study of blood T cell repertoires in COVID-19. For the study at large: The United States, Italy and Spain provided the acute and convalescent COVID-19 samples.

Generated by immunoSEQ multiplex PCR, the TCRdb table keeps only in-frame clones and is missing some. The profile shows about 64,000 clones, around 90% of them singletons. Looked up from germline, CDR1 is MNHNY and CDR2 is SVGAGI (reference sequence). The CDR3 spans 15 residues. V lost 5 bases and J lost 3; bases outside the gene matches: 6. The chain recombines TRBV6-6 with TRBJ2-1, with 8 bases fitting TRBD2. Input material: peripheral blood. The sequence was collected from an older woman with COVID-19, enrolled during active disease. CDR3 region: CASSSGSPLYNEQFF. The DNA of the CDR3 is TGTGCCAGCAGTAGCGGGAGCCCCCTCTACAATGAGCAGTTCTTC.